The 25 T cell receptor beta chains in this list originate from one sample, sequenced in a study of T cells in localized non-small cell lung cancer. The assay was immunoSEQ multiplex PCR, and TCRdb's table has in-frame clones only and misses some. In the table there are 70,000 to 90,000 clones, approximately 80% of which are singletons. This specimen was peripheral blood, taken before any cancer treatment. All receptors come from a female donor over 55 with stage I lung adenocarcinoma.

The genes are TRBV30 and TRBJ2-7; 8 bases map to TRBD1. The CDR3 runs 16 residues. CDR1 GTSNPN and CDR2 SVGIG come from the germline V gene (reference sequence). V lost 3 bases and J lost 4; bases outside the gene matches: 14. CDR3 bases: TGTGCCTGGAGGAGGGGAAGAGGACAGGGACTTTACGAGCAGTACTTC. Encoded protein: CAWRRGRGQGLYEQYF.

The chain links TRBV30 to TRBJ1-4, with D uncertain. Trimming pared 3 bases from V and 8 bases from J, leaving 10 bases between. The CDR3 contains 12 residues. CDR1 GTSNPN and CDR2 SVGIG come from the germline V gene (reference sequence). CDR3 sequence: CAWSLAGEKLFF. The CDR3 nucleotides are TGTGCCTGGAGCCTCGCCGGAGAAAAACTGTTTTTT.

The V gene is TRBV28, the J gene TRBJ1-2; the D is unclear. The CDR3 is 13 amino acids. Germline CDR1 and CDR2: MDHEN and SYDVKM. V dropped 3 bases and J dropped 0 bases, with 5 bases sitting between them. CDR3 residues: CASSLGTNYGYTF. Here the CDR3 DNA reads TGTGCCAGCAGTTTGGGAACTAACTATGGCTACACCTTC.

The chain uses TRBV5-1 and TRBJ2-7, with 12 bases fitting TRBD1. The germline CDR1 and CDR2 sequences are SGHRS and YFSETQ. The CDR3 runs 15 residues. Trimming removed 4 bases from V and 7 bases from J; junction bases left unmatched: 9. This CDR3 is CASSLSGTGGEEQYF. DNA for the CDR3: TGCGCCAGCAGCCTCTCCGGGACAGGGGGCGAAGAGCAGTACTTC.

The chain uses TRBV27 and TRBJ1-5; 8 bases are shared with TRBD1. Germline V CDR1 and CDR2: MNHEY, SMNVEV (reference sequence). This CDR3 contains 15 residues. V shed 7 bases and J 2 bases; nucleotides not matched to a gene: 7. CDR3 bases: TGTGCCAGCAAACACGGGACAGGAGGCAATCAGCCCCAGCATTTT. This sequence encodes CASKHGTGGNQPQHF.

The count of this clone is one. This CDR3 is CASSQGGRTDTQYF. The CDR3 DNA reads TGCGCCAGCAGCCAGGGAGGGCGCACAGATACGCAGTATTTT. The rearrangement uses TRBV5-1 and TRBJ2-3; TRBD2 matches 7 bases. Germline loops: CDR1 SGHRS, CDR2 YFSETQ. V was clipped by 4 bases and J by 1 base; unmatched bases: 3. CDR3 length: 14 residues.

Regarding this clone: The identical CDR3 is also encoded by other nucleotide sequences in the sample. The V call is TRBV9, the J call TRBJ2-7, with TRBD2 matching 7 bases. This CDR3 has 14 amino acids. V shed 2 bases, J shed 0 bases, and the junction held 2 bases outside the gene matches. Germline values: CDR1 SGDLS, CDR2 YYNGEE. This CDR3 reads CASSVASGSYEQYF. The CDR3 DNA sequence: TGTGCCAGCAGCGTCGCTAGCGGCTCCTACGAGCAGTACTTC.

This clone turned up a few times. The chain is built from TRBV6-5 and TRBJ1-5; 8 bases match TRBD1. Losses at the gene ends were 5 bases for V and 5 bases for J; bases not matched to a gene: 2. The CDR3 runs to 13 residues. CDR1 and CDR2 from the germline V gene are MNHEY and SVGAGI. The CDR3 nucleotides are TGTGCCAGCAGTATGACAGGGGATCAGCCCCAGCATTTT. Protein sequence: CASSMTGDQPQHF.

The chain employs TRBV12-5 and TRBJ2-5; 8 bases are shared with TRBD1. V lost 5 bases and J lost 4; bases outside the gene matches: 3. This CDR3 spans 13 amino acids. Germline V gene lookup returns CDR1 LGHNT and CDR2 FRNRAP. The DNA for the CDR3 is TGTGCTAGTGGTCCGGACAGGGTAGAGACCCAGTACTTC. Its translation: CASGPDRVETQYF.

This chain joins TRBV6-5 and TRBJ1-2; tentatively, D is TRBD1 (6 bases). The V and J ends lost 5 bases and 4 bases respectively, with 17 bases between them. Germline CDR1 reads MNHEY; CDR2 reads SVGAGI. This CDR3 is built from 15 residues. The CDR3 here is CASSAPRQALYGYTF. The CDR3, as DNA: TGTGCCAGCAGTGCGCCCAGACAGGCTCTCTATGGCTACACCTTC.

This clone was found once. The rearrangement uses TRBV2 and TRBJ2-7; D call uncertain. CDR3 size: 13 residues. The ends were cut back, 6 bases at V and 7 bases at J, with 16 bases in the middle. Germline assignment: CDR1 SNHLY and CDR2 FYNNEI. The CDR3: CASRGRAYEEQYF. The DNA for the CDR3 is TGTGCCAGCAGAGGAAGAGCTTACGAGGAGCAGTACTTC.

The chain links TRBV4-3 to TRBJ2-3, with 10 bases lining up with TRBD1. Trimming at V came to 5 bases and at J to 0 bases, leaving 5 bases not matched to a gene. CDR3 length: 16 residues. Looked up from germline, CDR1 is LGHNA and CDR2 is YSLEER. CDR3 amino acids: CASSSRTGGSTDTQYF. In DNA, the CDR3 is TGCGCCAGCAGCTCCCGGACAGGGGGGAGCACAGATACGCAGTATTTT.

The chain employs TRBV5-1 and TRBJ1-1; 11 nucleotides match TRBD1. The CDR3 has 18 amino acids. The V gene end was trimmed by 3 bases and the J gene end by 1 base; junction bases not matched to a gene: 11. Germline-derived CDR1 and CDR2 are SGHRS and YFSETQ. CDR3 coding DNA: TGCGCCAGCAGCTCCTCGCGGACAGGGGGCTTGGAGAACACTGAAGCTTTCTTT. Amino acids: CASSSSRTGGLENTEAFF.

The genes are TRBV6-5 and TRBJ2-3; TRBD2 aligns across 11 bases. V shed 7 bases and J 4 bases; nucleotides not matched to a gene: 7. Germline loops: CDR1 MNHEY, CDR2 SVGAGI. This CDR3 is built from 15 residues. This chain's CDR3 is CASIPSGGPPDTQYF. In DNA, the CDR3 is TGTGCCAGCATTCCTAGCGGGGGGCCGCCAGATACGCAGTATTTT.

This clone was found a few times. This sequence joins TRBV2 and TRBJ1-4; 9 bases fit TRBD1. The CDR3 consists of 14 residues. V was pared by 4 bases and J by 8 bases, with 5 bases of the junction left unmatched. Germline V gene lookup returns CDR1 SNHLY and CDR2 FYNNEI. The CDR3 region has the DNA TGTGCCAGCAGTGCACAGGGGGCCGGGGAAAAACTGTTTTTT. Its protein product is CASSAQGAGEKLFF.

The CDR3 DNA follows: TGTGCCAGCAGCCAAGAAAGCGCGGCGCCCAATGAAAAACTGTTTTTT. Its protein product is CASSQESAAPNEKLFF. The V call is TRBV4-2, the J call TRBJ1-4; no reliable D call. Germline-derived CDR1 and CDR2 are LGHNA and YNFKEQ. This CDR3 region has 16 residues. V lost 0 bases and J 5 bases, leaving 13 bases between the germline ends.

The J gene is TRBJ2-7, the V gene TRBV6-1; D might be TRBD1 (5 bases). Trimming took 10 bases from V and 6 from J, leaving 16 bases between them. This CDR3 spans 12 amino acids. From germline, CDR1 is MNHNS and CDR2 SASEGT. The CDR3 nucleotides read TGTGCCACCCAAACAGGCTCGCGCGAGCAGTACTTC. Its translation: CATQTGSREQYF.

V is TRBV6-1 and J is TRBJ2-2; 11 bases map to TRBD1. The CDR3 sequence is 15 residues long. CDR1 and CDR2 (germline): MNHNS, SASEGT. Losses at the gene ends were 6 bases for V and 8 bases for J; bases not matched to a gene: 8. DNA of the CDR3: TGTGCCAGCAGACTGGACAGGGGGCTGGCTGGGGAGCTGTTTTTT. Translation gives CASRLDRGLAGELFF.

For the CDR3, the DNA is TGTGCCAGCAGCCGGAGGACTAGACGGATCGAGCAGTACTTC. It encodes CASSRRTRRIEQYF. The chain recombines TRBV6-5 with TRBJ2-7; 7 nucleotides line up with TRBD2. V lost 6 bases and J lost 6; bases outside the gene matches: 11. Germline V gives CDR1 MNHEY, CDR2 SVGAGI. This CDR3 contains 14 residues.

The rearrangement links TRBV11-2 to TRBJ1-5; D not resolved. CDR3 length equals 15 residues. Germline V gives CDR1 SGHAT, CDR2 FQNNGV. The V end was cut by 1 base, the J end by 7 bases, with 14 bases between. The CDR3 coding sequence is TGTGCCAGCAGCTTAGCGGGGTGGCCCGAGCAGCCCCAGCATTTT. Its protein is CASSLAGWPEQPQHF.

The gene calls are TRBV19 and TRBJ1-1; 10 bases fit TRBD1. Germline V gives CDR1 LNHDA, CDR2 SQIVND (reference sequence). V was pared by 6 bases and J by 4 bases, with 11 bases of the junction left unmatched. The CDR3 extends over 16 amino acids. The CDR3 sequence: CASRGGDRGVRTEAFF. As DNA, the CDR3 is TGTGCCAGTAGGGGTGGGGACAGGGGCGTCCGCACTGAAGCTTTCTTT.

This chain joins TRBV28 and TRBJ1-4, with TRBD1 matching over 8 bases. This CDR3 contains 14 residues. Germline V gives CDR1 MDHEN, CDR2 SYDVKM. V lost 6 bases to trimming and J lost 13 bases; unmatched junction nucleotides: 13. The CDR3 DNA sequence: TGTGCCAGCAGCCCGGGACAGGTCTTCGGAGGACTGTTTTTT. Protein product: CASSPGQVFGGLFF.

V is TRBV7-9 and J is TRBJ2-3; no firm D call. CDR1 is SEHNR, CDR2 FQNEAQ, per germline (reference sequence). This CDR3 contains 18 residues. Trimming took off 3 bases at V and 0 bases at J, with 19 bases between the two ends. In DNA form, the CDR3 reads TGTGCCAGCAGCTTCTCCCCCGGGCCGCTCTCTAGCACAGATACGCAGTATTTT. Residues: CASSFSPGPLSSTDTQYF.

The V gene is TRBV15, the J gene TRBJ2-1; 7 nucleotides agree with TRBD1. This CDR3 has 15 residues. V gave up 0 bases and J gave up 6 bases; unmatched junction bases: 5. Germline values: CDR1 LNHNV, CDR2 YYDKDF (reference sequence). CDR3 region: CATSREGGRGNEQFF. In DNA form, the CDR3 reads TGTGCCACCAGCAGAGAAGGGGGCCGGGGCAATGAGCAGTTCTTC.

With regard to this clone: The sample contains more than one DNA sequence encoding this CDR3. The chain couples TRBV6-5 to TRBJ1-1; D unclear. Germline values: CDR1 MNHEY, CDR2 SVGAGI. This CDR3 region has 13 residues. V was trimmed by 0 bases and J by 2 bases, leaving 4 bases between them. CDR3 sequence: CASSYSRNTEAFF. CDR3 nucleotides: TGTGCCAGCAGTTACTCAAGAAACACTGAAGCTTTCTTT.